A single sample gave rise to the 9 T cell receptor beta chains below, sequenced in a study of regulatory and conventional T cells in breast cancer. TCRdb processed the PCR reads anew with MiXCR; each CDR3 protein has one entry. The table has 15,000 or so distinct CDR3 sequences, about 31% seen once. Sequencing input: conventional T cells from blood. The receptors were sampled from a female donor in good health.

In its sample, this clonotype was seen a few times. The chain employs TRBV12-5 and TRBJ1-1; TRBD1 is a possible D gene (5 bases). Trimming left V 1 base short and J 4 bases short, with 19 bases between. CDR1 and CDR2 from the germline V gene are LGHNT and FRNRAP. The CDR3 is 17 amino acids. In nucleotides, the CDR3 is TGTGCTAGTGGTTTGGATCACCTGGGAGGGGTGGGCACTGAAGCTTTCTTT. Amino acids: CASGLDHLGGVGTEAFF.

This clonotype was recorded a few times. J is TRBJ2-3 and V is TRBV12-3 or TRBV12-4; possible D gene TRBD2, 6 bases. This CDR3 region has 15 residues. The V end was cut by 5 bases, the J end by 3 bases, with 15 bases between. CDR3 protein: CASSRRAGSTDTQYF. CDR3 in DNA: TGTGCCAGCAGTCGAAGGGCGGGAAGTACAGATACGCAGTATTTT.

The chain couples TRBV2 to TRBJ2-7; a weak D match, TRBD2 (5 bases). Germline V gene sequence: CDR1 SNHLY, CDR2 FYNNEI. CDR3 length: 15 residues. Trimming removed 0 bases from V and 3 bases from J, with 12 bases in between. DNA for the CDR3: TGTGCCAGCAGTGAAGCGCTGGTGAGGGACTACGAGCAGTACTTC. It translates to CASSEALVRDYEQYF.

On this clonotype: A much larger clone differs from this one at a single base, so this may be a read error. The V call is TRBV11-2, the J call TRBJ2-1, with 10 bases lining up with TRBD2. Germline lookup yields CDR1 SGHAT and CDR2 FQNNGV. The CDR3 is 14 residues long. CDR3 protein: CANSFGTSDNEQFF. The CDR3 bases are TGTGCCAACAGCTTCGGGACTAGCGACAATGAGCAGTTCTTC.

This chain uses TRBV28 with TRBJ2-7; D call uncertain. Germline V gives CDR1 MDHEN, CDR2 SYDVKM. The CDR3 runs to 12 residues. Trimming left V 6 bases short and J 4 bases short, with 10 bases between. CDR3 sequence: CASRTPNYEQYF. DNA for the CDR3: TGTGCCAGCAGAACTCCGAATTACGAGCAGTACTTC.

J is TRBJ2-1 and V is TRBV7-3; tentative D call: TRBD1 (5 bases). The germline CDR1 and CDR2 sequences are SGHTA and FQGTGA. This CDR3 region has 13 residues. The germline V and J ends were trimmed by 2 bases and 9 bases, with 11 bases remaining between them. The chain's CDR3 is CASSLSREGEQFF. Written as DNA, the CDR3 is TGTGCCAGCAGCTTATCCAGGGAAGGTGAGCAGTTCTTC.

There are a few counts of this clonotype. J is TRBJ2-1 and V is TRBV5-6; 8 positions match TRBD1. The V gene end was trimmed by 4 bases and the J gene end by 7 bases; junction bases not matched to a gene: 4. Germline lookup yields CDR1 SGHDT and CDR2 YYEEEE. This CDR3 is 13 amino acids long. The CDR3 loop is CASSPDRGNEQFF. In nucleotides, the CDR3 is TGTGCCAGCAGCCCAGACAGGGGAAATGAGCAGTTCTTC.

The genes are TRBV24-1 and TRBJ1-5, with D possibly matching TRBD1 (5 bases). CDR3 size: 15 residues. V lost 4 bases and J 2 bases, leaving 11 bases between the germline ends. Germline V CDR1 and CDR2: KGHDR, SFDVKD. The CDR3 reads CATSEAGLGNQPQHF. The CDR3 coding sequence is TGTGCCACCAGTGAAGCAGGGCTCGGCAATCAGCCCCAGCATTTT.

A remark on this clonotype: A much larger clone lies one base from this, so it may be a read error. Since no conserved phenylalanine or tryptophan closes the CDR3, a read error is the likely cause. V and J are TRBV7-2 and TRBJ2-3, with D perhaps matching TRBD1 or TRBD2 (6 bases each). This CDR3 comprises 15 residues. V lost 2 bases and J 2 bases, leaving 11 bases between the germline ends. Germline loops: CDR1 SGHTA, CDR2 FQGNSA. CDR3 nucleotides: TGTGCCAGCAGCTTAAGGCCGGGGGCCACAGATACGCAGTATGTT. It encodes CASSLRPGATDTQYV.